This entry is about one T cell receptor beta chain. The CDR3 is 13 residues long. Germline V lookup: CDR1 SGHRS, CDR2 YFSETQ. V trimming: 3 bases; J trimming: 5 bases; junction bases outside the gene matches: 3. The data were obtained in a study of CD8 T cells in Susac syndrome. Random hexamers were used to reverse transcribe an amount of roughly 0.45 to 1 ug RNA. Each CDR3 protein gets one entry after TCRdb re-called the immunoSEQ multiplex PCR reads with MiXCR. The table records 200,000 to 250,000 distinct CDR3 sequences, about 90% of them present only once. Sequenced: CD8+ T cells from PBMCs. This receptor was obtained from a human donor with multiple sclerosis. This chain connects TRBV5-1 to TRBJ2-7, with 9 bases lining up with TRBD1. DNA of the CDR3: TGCGCCAGCAGCTCAACAGGGGGCGACGAGCAGTACTTC. It encodes CASSSTGGDEQYF.